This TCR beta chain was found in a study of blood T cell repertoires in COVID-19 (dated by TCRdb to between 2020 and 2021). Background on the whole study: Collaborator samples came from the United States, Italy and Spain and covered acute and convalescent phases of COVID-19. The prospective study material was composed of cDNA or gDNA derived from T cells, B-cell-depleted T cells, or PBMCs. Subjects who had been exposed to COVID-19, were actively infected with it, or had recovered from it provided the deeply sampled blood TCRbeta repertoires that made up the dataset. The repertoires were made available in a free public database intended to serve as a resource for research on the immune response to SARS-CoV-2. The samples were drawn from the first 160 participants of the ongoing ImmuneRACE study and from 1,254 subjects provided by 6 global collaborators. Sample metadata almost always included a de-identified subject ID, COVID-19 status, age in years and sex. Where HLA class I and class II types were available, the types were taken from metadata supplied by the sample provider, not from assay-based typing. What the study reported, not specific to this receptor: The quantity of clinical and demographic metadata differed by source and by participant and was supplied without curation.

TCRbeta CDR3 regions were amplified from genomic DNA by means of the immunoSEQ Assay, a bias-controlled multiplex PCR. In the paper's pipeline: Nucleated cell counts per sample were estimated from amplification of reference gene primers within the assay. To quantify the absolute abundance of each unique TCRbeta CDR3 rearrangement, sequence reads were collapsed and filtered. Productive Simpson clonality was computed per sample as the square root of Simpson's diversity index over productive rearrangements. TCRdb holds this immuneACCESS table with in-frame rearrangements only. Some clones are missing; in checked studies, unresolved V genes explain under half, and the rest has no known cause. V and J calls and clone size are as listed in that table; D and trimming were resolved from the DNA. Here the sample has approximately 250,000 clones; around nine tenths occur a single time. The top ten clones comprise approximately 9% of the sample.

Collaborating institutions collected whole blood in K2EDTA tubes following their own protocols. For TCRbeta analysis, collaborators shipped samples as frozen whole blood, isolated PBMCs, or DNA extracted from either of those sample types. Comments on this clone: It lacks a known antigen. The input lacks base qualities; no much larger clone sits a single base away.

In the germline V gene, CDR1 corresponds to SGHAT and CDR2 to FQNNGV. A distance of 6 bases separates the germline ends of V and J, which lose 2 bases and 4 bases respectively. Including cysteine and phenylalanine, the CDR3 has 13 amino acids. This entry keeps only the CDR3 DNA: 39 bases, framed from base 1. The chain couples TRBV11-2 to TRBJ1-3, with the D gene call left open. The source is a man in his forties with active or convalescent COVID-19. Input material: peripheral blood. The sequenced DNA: TGTGCCAGCAGCTTAAGGGAGGGAAACACCATATATTTT. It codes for CASSLREGNTIYF.